This T cell receptor beta chain was captured by sequencing in a study of human CD8 memory T cell subsets (dated by TCRdb to about 2020). With respect to the entire study: The clonal relationships among stem-like (TSTEM), progenitor exhausted-like (TPEX) and effector memory CD8+ T cell subsets were assessed by comparing the TCRbeta repertoires of these subsets. TCRbeta repertoires were obtained from TSTEM, TPEX and effector memory subsets contributed by each of about 6 donors.

CCR7+ PD-1- TIGIT- cells were the ones classified as stem-like memory CD8+ T cells (TSTEM). Density gradient separation was used to isolate peripheral blood mononuclear cells from healthy donor buffy coats. The study enriched total CD8+ T cells through negative magnetic separation using EasySep or MojoSort CD8+ T cell isolation kits. For each subset, total RNA was extracted using an RNeasy Mini Kit from duplicate vials of some 150,000 sorted CD8+ T cells. PBMCs were used either fresh or after cryopreservation in fetal bovine serum containing approximately 10% DMSO. Fluorescence-activated cell sorting on a FACSAria III was used to sort CD8+ T cell subsets to purity. This clonotype comes out as medium-sized (0.01 to 0.1%) from its frequency, since no count is listed. The antigen it binds to is not known. What the authors observed across the whole study: Similarly high normalized Shannon-Wiener diversity was shown by TSTEM and TPEX subsets, whereas comparatively lower diversity was seen in effector memory subsets. Only TCRbeta chains were sequenced, and repertoire comparisons were based on six donors, with testing performed by paired t-tests and Bonferroni correction. Based on Chao1 estimates, TSTEM subsets appeared to have greater repertoire diversity than TPEX subsets, which may reflect a broader range of specificities. Both stem-like subsets shared clonotypes with effector memory cells, but TSTEM and TPEX repertoires overlapped minimally, suggesting distinct antigen spectra.

TCRdb records NextSeq 550 as the sequencer. A Human TCR Profiling Kit was used to prepare UMI-labeled 5' RACE TCRbeta libraries. Every TCRbeta library was prepared in parallel with an identical number of PCR cycles. On the study's bioinformatics: Each TCRbeta library contained between roughly 2,800 and 20,000 functional CDR3beta clonotypes. MIGEC 1.2.9 handled UMI extraction and consensus assembly, with a minimum of three reads required per UMI. In-frame CDR3beta repertoires were extracted with MiXCR 3.0.3. Each sample was downsampled to 42,000 randomly selected UMIs before diversity metrics were calculated in VDJtools 1.2.1. For each sample pair, the repertoire overlap metrics D, R and F2 were calculated in VDJtools using the top 3,000 clones. TCRdb reanalyzed the reads, keeping one entry per CDR3 protein sequence and omitting DNA. For this entry, the V and J calls and clone size follow TCRdb and not the study's own pipeline. The sample table gives about 10,000 distinct CDR3 sequences. The ten top clones hold approximately 9.6% of the sample.

The CDR3 has 13 amino acids, counting the end cysteine and phenylalanine. No DNA sequence was recorded. CDR1 and CDR2, looked up from the germline V gene, are MNHEY and SVGAGI. The chain couples TRBV6-5 to TRBJ2-5; TCRdb proposes TRBD1, but this gene call is untestable without DNA. Sample: CD8+ stem-like memory T cells (TSCM and TCM) sorted from PBMCs. The cell subset or site label of this sample denotes: stem-like memory CD8 T cells (TSTEM), CCR7+ PD-1- TIGIT-. The origin of this receptor is a human donor in good health. The CDR3 reads CASSFPGEETQYF.